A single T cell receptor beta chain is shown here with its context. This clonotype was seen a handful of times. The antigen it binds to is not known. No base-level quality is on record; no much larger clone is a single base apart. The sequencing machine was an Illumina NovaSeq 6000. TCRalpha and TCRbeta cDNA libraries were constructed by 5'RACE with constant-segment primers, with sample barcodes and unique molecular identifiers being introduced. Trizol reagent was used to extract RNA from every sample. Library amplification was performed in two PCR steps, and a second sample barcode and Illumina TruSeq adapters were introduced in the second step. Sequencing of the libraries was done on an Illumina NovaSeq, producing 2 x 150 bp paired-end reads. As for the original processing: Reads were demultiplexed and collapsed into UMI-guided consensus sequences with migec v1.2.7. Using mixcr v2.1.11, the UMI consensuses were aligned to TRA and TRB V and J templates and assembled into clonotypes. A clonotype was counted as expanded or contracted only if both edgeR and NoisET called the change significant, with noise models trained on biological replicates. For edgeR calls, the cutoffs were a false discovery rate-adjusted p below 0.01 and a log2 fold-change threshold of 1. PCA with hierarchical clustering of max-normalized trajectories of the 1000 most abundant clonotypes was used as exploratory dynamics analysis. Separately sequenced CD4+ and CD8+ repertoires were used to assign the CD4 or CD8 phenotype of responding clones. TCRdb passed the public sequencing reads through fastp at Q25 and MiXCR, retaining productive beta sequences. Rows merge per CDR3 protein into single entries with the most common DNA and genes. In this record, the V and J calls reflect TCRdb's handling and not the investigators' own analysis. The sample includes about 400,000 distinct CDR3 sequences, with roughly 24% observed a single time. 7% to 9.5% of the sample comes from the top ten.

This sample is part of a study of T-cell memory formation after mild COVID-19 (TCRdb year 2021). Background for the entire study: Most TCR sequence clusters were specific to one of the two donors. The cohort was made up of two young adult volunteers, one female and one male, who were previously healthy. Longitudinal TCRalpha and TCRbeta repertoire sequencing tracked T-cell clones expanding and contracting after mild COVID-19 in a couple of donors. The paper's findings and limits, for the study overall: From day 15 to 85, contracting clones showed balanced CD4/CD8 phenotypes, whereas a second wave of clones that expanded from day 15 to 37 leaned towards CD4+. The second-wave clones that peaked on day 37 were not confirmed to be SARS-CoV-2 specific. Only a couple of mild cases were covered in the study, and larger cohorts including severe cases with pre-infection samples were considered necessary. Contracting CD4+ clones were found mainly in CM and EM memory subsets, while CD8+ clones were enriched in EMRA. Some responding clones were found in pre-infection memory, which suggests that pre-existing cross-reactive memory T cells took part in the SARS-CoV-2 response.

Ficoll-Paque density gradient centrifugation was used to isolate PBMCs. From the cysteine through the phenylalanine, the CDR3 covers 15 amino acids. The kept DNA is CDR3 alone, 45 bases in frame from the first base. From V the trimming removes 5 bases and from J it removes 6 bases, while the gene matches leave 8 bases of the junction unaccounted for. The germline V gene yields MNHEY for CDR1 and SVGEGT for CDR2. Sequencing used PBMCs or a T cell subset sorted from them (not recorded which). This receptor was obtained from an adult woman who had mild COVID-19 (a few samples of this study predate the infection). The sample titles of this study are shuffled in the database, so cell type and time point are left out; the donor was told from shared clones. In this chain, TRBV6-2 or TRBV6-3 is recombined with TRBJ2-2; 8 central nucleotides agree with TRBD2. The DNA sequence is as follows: TGTGCCAGCAGTCGGCCGGGACTAGAGTCCGGGGAGCTGTTTTTT. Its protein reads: CASSRPGLESGELFF.